The entry that follows covers one T cell receptor (beta chain) sequence. Germline V CDR1 and CDR2: LNHDA, SQIVND (reference sequence). The CDR3 has 14 residues. V shed 8 bases and J shed 0 bases, with 11 bases lying between them. The record originates from a study of blood T cell repertoires in COVID-19. Study in general: PBMCs, B-cell-depleted T cells, or T cells were the source of the cDNA or gDNA that made up the material.

This table comes from immunoSEQ multiplex PCR, and its TCRdb copy is limited to in-frame clones, with some not included. The sample holds 210,000 or so clones, approximately 91% seen once. The receptor's source is a woman aged 40 to 50 with acute or convalescent COVID-19. Source material: peripheral blood. V and J are TRBV19 and TRBJ1-3, with a possible D match to TRBD1 (5 bases). The CDR3 DNA is TGTGCCAGTCGGACACTCGACTCTGGAAACACCATATATTTT. The encoded protein is CASRTLDSGNTIYF.